This T cell receptor beta chain was documented in a study of vaccination and CD4 T cells after COVID-19. Note on this clonotype: The antigen is unknown.

General study results and limits: Convalescent patients had a median around 87% of reactive clones appearing only post-vaccination. The study found median SARS-CoV-2-reactive clonotypes rising from about 22 to 38, not significantly.

Once obtained from cultured CD4+ T cells, the DNA was sequenced using the Oncomine TCR Beta short-read assay. Each CDR3 protein gets one entry after TCRdb re-called the PCR reads with MiXCR. The sample carries about 18,000 distinct CDR3 sequences, roughly 50% recorded once. Sample treatment: approximately 10-day PBMC culture with coronavirus spike peptide pools or control peptides (ViraFEST assay). The ViraFEST method relied on peptide pools to expand antigen-specific T cells, followed by TCR sequencing. It was with about 10 IU/ml IL-2 and roughly 9.1 ug/ml peptide pools that 1.5 million to 2.5 million PBMCs per well were cultured. V lost 1 base to trimming and J lost 8 bases; unmatched junction nucleotides: 7. The CDR3 consists of 15 residues. The germline V gene encodes CDR1 DFQATT and CDR2 SNEGSKA (reference sequence).

This specimen consisted of CD4+ T cells from blood, cultured in vitro, obtained before SARS-CoV-2 vaccination. The rearrangement joins TRBV20-1 to TRBJ1-6; 8 bases agree with TRBD1. The TCR originated in a human donor who had recovered from COVID-19. CDR3 coding DNA: TGCAGTGCTAGAGCTATCGGACAGGGTTATTCACCCCTCCACTTT. Protein product: CSARAIGQGYSPLHF.